The 27 T cell receptor beta chains given below trace back to one sample, sequenced in a study of T-cell memory formation after mild COVID-19. TCRdb re-derived calls from the 5' RACE reads in MiXCR, one entry per CDR3 protein. This table has a few hundred thousand distinct CDR3 sequences, roughly 13% appearing once. Specimen: PBMCs or a T cell subset sorted from them (not recorded which). These receptor sequences come from a man aged 18 to 30 who had mild COVID-19 (a few samples of this study predate the infection). Cell type and time point are not known.

This clonotype was recorded a few times. CDR3 in DNA: TGTGCCAGTAGTATGGCGCAGCAATACTATGGCTACACCTTC. As protein: CASSMAQQYYGYTF. The chain combines TRBV19 with TRBJ1-2, with D unclear. V lost 3 bases, J lost 3 bases, and 11 bases lay in between. Germline loops: CDR1 LNHDA, CDR2 SQIVND (reference sequence). This CDR3 contains 14 residues.

The chain links TRBV4-3 to TRBJ1-5; D is undetermined. CDR3 length equals 15 residues. CDR1 is LGHNA and CDR2 is YSLEER in the germline V gene. Trimming took off 0 bases at V and 4 bases at J, with 10 bases between the two ends. DNA of the CDR3: TGCGCCAGCAGCCAAGATCTGGGAAGAAATCAGCCCCAGCATTTT. This encodes CASSQDLGRNQPQHF.

This clonotype showed up just a few times. The genes are TRBV7-2 and TRBJ2-6, with unresolved D. The CDR3 is made up of 14 amino acids. Germline V gives CDR1 SGHTA, CDR2 FQGNSA. V dropped 5 bases and J dropped 0 bases, with 5 bases sitting between them. CDR3 sequence reads: CASSRTSGANVLTF. CDR3 nucleotides: TGTGCCAGCAGCCGAACCTCTGGGGCCAACGTCCTGACTTTC.

Written as DNA, the CDR3 is TGTGCCAGCAGCTTAGGGTATCGCGGGCAAGAGACCCAGTACTTC. Translating gives CASSLGYRGQETQYF. The V and J genes are TRBV11-2 and TRBJ2-5, with D maybe TRBD2 (5 bases). The CDR3 spans 15 residues. V lost 1 base and J lost 2, with 11 bases in between. Germline V gene lookup returns CDR1 SGHAT and CDR2 FQNNGV.

This clonotype has ten or more counts. This chain links TRBV12-3 or TRBV12-4 with TRBJ1-6; 7 bases are shared with TRBD1. There are 13 residues in the CDR3. V lost 6 bases and J lost 10; bases outside the gene matches: 6. As DNA, the CDR3 is TGTGCCAGCAGCGACAGGGCGAACTCACCCCTCCACTTT. Protein sequence: CASSDRANSPLHF.

This clonotype was picked up a small number of times. The rearrangement links TRBV10-3 to TRBJ2-7; 9 bases line up with TRBD1. The germline gives CDR1 ENHRY, CDR2 SYGVKD. This CDR3 region has 13 residues. The V and J ends lost 5 bases and 9 bases, in that order; junction bases with no gene match: 8. CDR3 coding DNA: TGTGCCATCAGTTTATCACAGGGGGCACGGCAGTACGTC. Its protein is CAISLSQGARQYV.

This clonotype was observed many times. The CDR3 DNA follows: TGCAGCGTTAGGGGGCCTCAAGAGACCCAGTACTTC. It specifies CSVRGPQETQYF. The V and J genes are TRBV29-1 and TRBJ2-5, with 7 nucleotides matching TRBD1. The germline V gene has CDR1 SQVTM and CDR2 ANQGSEA. The junction had 2 bases not matched to a gene; V was cut back by 5 bases and J by 2 bases. This CDR3 contains 12 residues.

The sample holds a few counts of this clonotype. The V gene is TRBV5-1, the J gene TRBJ2-7; the match to TRBD1 covers 11 bases. V dropped 6 bases and J dropped 3; count of bases not matched to a gene: 5. Germline lookup yields CDR1 SGHRS and CDR2 YFSETQ. This CDR3 is 14 amino acids long. CDR3 protein: CASNPGQGGYEQYF. DNA for the CDR3: TGCGCCAGCAACCCGGGACAGGGGGGCTACGAGCAGTACTTC. Combining the CDR3 with reference TRBV5-1 and TRBJ2-7 gives the whole variable domain KAGVTQTPRYLIKTRGQQVTLSCSPISGHRSVSWYQQTPGQGLQFLFEYFSETQRNKGNFPGRFSGRQFSNSRSEMNVSTLELGDSALYLCASNPGQGGYEQYFGPGTRLTVT.

This clonotype has more than one count but fewer than ten. The genes are TRBV2 and TRBJ1-2, with TRBD1 identical over 8 bases. This CDR3 contains 13 residues. V gave up 1 base and J gave up 5 bases; unmatched junction bases: 0. Germline CDR1 is SNHLY and CDR2 is FYNNEI. The CDR3: CASSEGTGYGYTF. In nucleotides, the CDR3 is TGTGCCAGCAGTGAAGGGACAGGGTATGGCTACACCTTC.

The chain links TRBV6-2 or TRBV6-3 to TRBJ2-1, with TRBD2 matching 11 bases. The V segment lost 0 bases and the J segment 0 bases; nucleotides outside the gene matches: 4. The CDR3 covers 18 residues. The germline CDR1 and CDR2 sequences are MNHEY and SVGEGT. The CDR3 nucleotides read TGTGCCAGCAGTTACTCTCCCGGGACTAGCGGCTCCTACAATGAGCAGTTCTTC. Translating gives CASSYSPGTSGSYNEQFF.

The sample holds a few counts of this clonotype. CDR3 sequence: CASRRTSGGGSEQFF. CDR3 coding DNA: TGTGCCAGCAGGAGGACTAGCGGGGGGGGGTCCGAACAGTTCTTC. The chain links TRBV6-2 or TRBV6-3 to TRBJ2-1; 15 bases are a match to TRBD2. Per the germline V gene, CDR1 is MNHEY and CDR2 is SVGEGT. J gave up 13 bases and V 6 bases, and 10 bases lay outside the gene matches. CDR3 length: 15 residues.

V usage is TRBV7-9 and J usage is TRBJ2-5; D remains unclear. This CDR3 contains 13 residues. Per the germline V gene, CDR1 is SEHNR and CDR2 is FQNEAQ (reference sequence). The V end was cut by 3 bases, the J end by 5 bases, with 10 bases between. CDR3 coding DNA: TGTGCCAGCAGCTTCGATTCATGGGAGACCCAGTACTTC. Its translation: CASSFDSWETQYF.

Many counts were recorded for this clonotype. The chain is built from TRBV20-1 and TRBJ2-7; D is uncertain. Germline CDR1 DFQATT, CDR2 SNEGSKA (reference sequence). This CDR3 region has 13 residues. V was trimmed by 3 bases and J by 3 bases, leaving 12 bases between them. The CDR3 here is CSASTPADYEQYV. CDR3 nucleotide sequence: TGCAGTGCTAGTACTCCAGCCGACTACGAGCAGTACGTC.

With regard to this clonotype: One end of the junction is discordant with germline, which a read error may explain. CDR3 DNA sequence: TGTGCCAGCAGATACTTAAGCCTAGAGACCCAGTACTTC. Protein product: CASRYLSLETQYF. The rearrangement joins TRBV6-5 to TRBJ2-5; D call uncertain. Germline V CDR1 and CDR2: MNHEY, SVGAGI. This CDR3 has 13 amino acids.

The genes are TRBV5-1 and TRBJ1-5, with D possibly TRBD1 on 5 matching bases. The CDR3 totals 13 residues. The germline V gene has CDR1 SGHRS and CDR2 YFSETQ. Trimming shortened V by 4 bases and J by 7 bases, and 12 bases separated the two germline ends. The CDR3 loop is CASSREGPQPQHF. The CDR3 DNA follows: TGCGCCAGCAGCCGCGAGGGACCGCAGCCCCAGCATTTT.

This clonotype was seen more than once but under ten times. V and J are TRBV20-1 and TRBJ2-1; 8 bases are a match to TRBD2. This CDR3 is 14 amino acids long. Germline CDR1 is DFQATT and CDR2 is SNEGSKA (reference sequence). J was trimmed by 4 bases and V by 6 bases; bases with no gene match: 8. The chain's CDR3 is CSAGLAGLYNEQFF. As DNA, the CDR3 is TGCAGTGCGGGATTAGCGGGGCTATACAATGAGCAGTTCTTC.

The chain couples TRBV5-1 to TRBJ2-3; the D is unclear. CDR3 length equals 14 residues. Germline V gene lookup returns CDR1 SGHRS and CDR2 YFSETQ. Trimming removed 4 bases from V and 4 bases from J, with 13 bases in between. CDR3 in DNA: TGCGCCAGCAGCCAACTTATGGTCGCAGATACGCAGTATTTT. Translating gives CASSQLMVADTQYF. Combining the CDR3 with reference TRBV5-1 and TRBJ2-3 gives the whole variable domain KAGVTQTPRYLIKTRGQQVTLSCSPISGHRSVSWYQQTPGQGLQFLFEYFSETQRNKGNFPGRFSGRQFSNSRSEMNVSTLELGDSALYLCASSQLMVADTQYFGPGTRLTVL.

This sequence joins TRBV6-5 and TRBJ2-3; 8 bases are shared with TRBD1. Germline V gene lookup returns CDR1 MNHEY and CDR2 SVGAGI. Unmatched junction bases numbered 6, after V lost 5 bases and J lost 2 bases. CDR3 length: 15 amino acids. CDR3 in DNA: TGTGCCAGCAGTCTACAGGGGGTCCACACAGATACGCAGTATTTT. This sequence encodes CASSLQGVHTDTQYF.

This chain connects TRBV7-2 to TRBJ2-1; a weak D match, TRBD2 (6 bases). The CDR3 has 13 amino acids. From germline, CDR1 is SGHTA and CDR2 FQGNSA. Between the trimmed V and J ends, which lost 5 bases and 9 bases, there was a span of 14 bases. The CDR3 loop reads CASSPREGGEQFF. In DNA form, the CDR3 reads TGTGCCAGCAGCCCGAGAGAGGGAGGTGAGCAGTTCTTC.

This clonotype was picked up a small number of times. The J gene is TRBJ1-4, the V gene TRBV18; perhaps TRBD1 as D (6 bases). Deletions cut 3 bases from V and 0 bases from J, with 11 bases between. Germline lookup yields CDR1 KGHSH and CDR2 LQKENI. This CDR3 comprises 16 residues. For the CDR3, the DNA is TGTGCCAGCTCACCGCGACAGGACTCAACTAATGAAAAACTGTTTTTT. It specifies CASSPRQDSTNEKLFF.

This clonotype was counted only a few times. The chain uses TRBV11-2 and TRBJ2-3; 8 nucleotides match TRBD1. With 5 bases clipped from V and 3 bases from J, the junction kept 10 bases outside the gene matches. The CDR3 sequence is 16 residues long. Per germline, CDR1 SGHAT and CDR2 FQNNGV. The CDR3 DNA is TGTGCCAGCAGCGATCCGGGACAGGTGTTGACAGATACGCAGTATTTT. Translating gives CASSDPGQVLTDTQYF.

This chain links TRBV4-3 with TRBJ2-1, with D hard to call. Trimming cost V 0 bases and J 8 bases, with 5 bases left between them. Germline V gene data show CDR1 as LGHNA and CDR2 as YSLEER. The CDR3 consists of 12 residues. CDR3 region: CASSQDWDEQFF. As DNA, the CDR3 is TGCGCCAGCAGCCAAGATTGGGATGAGCAGTTCTTC.

This sequence joins TRBV6-6 and TRBJ1-1, with D unclear. Germline-derived CDR1 and CDR2 are MNHNY and SVGAGI (reference sequence). V was pared by 8 bases and J by 1 base, with 2 bases between. This CDR3 contains 10 residues. In DNA, the CDR3 is TGTGCCAGCGCGAACACTGAAGCTTTCTTT. Residues: CASANTEAFF.

This chain joins TRBV9 and TRBJ2-3; D uncertain. V lost 0 bases and J lost 2, with 7 bases in between. CDR1 is SGDLS, CDR2 YYNGEE, per germline. The CDR3 covers 14 residues. The CDR3 DNA reads as TGTGCCAGCAGCGTAGCACCACTCACAGATACGCAGTATTTT. It codes for CASSVAPLTDTQYF.

This clonotype appeared a few times. CDR3 sequence: CASSKVVGGSTEAFF. DNA for the CDR3: TGTGCCAGCAGCAAAGTGGTAGGGGGAAGTACTGAAGCTTTCTTT. The J gene is TRBJ1-1, the V gene TRBV21-1; the table's D call, TRBD1, was not checked against the DNA. TRBV21-1 is a recognized pseudogene. This CDR3 has 15 amino acids.

This rearrangement joins TRBV20-1 to TRBJ2-1; the D gene is possibly TRBD1 (7 bases). Trimming took off 2 bases at V and 0 bases at J, with 14 bases between the two ends. Germline V CDR1 and CDR2: DFQATT, SNEGSKA (reference sequence). This CDR3 spans 16 amino acids. The CDR3 loop is CSARSGGDSSYNEQFF. CDR3 coding DNA: TGCAGTGCTAGATCTGGCGGGGACAGCTCCTACAATGAGCAGTTCTTC.

The chain uses TRBV5-4 and TRBJ1-1; D is perhaps TRBD1 (5 bases). Per the germline V gene, CDR1 is SGHNT and CDR2 is YYREEE (reference sequence). With 0 bases removed from V and 4 bases from J, the gap between germline ends came to 10 bases. The CDR3 is 14 residues long. The CDR3 is CASSLAGGGTEAFF. DNA for the CDR3: TGTGCCAGCAGCTTGGCCGGCGGGGGCACTGAAGCTTTCTTT.